The 28 T cell receptor beta chains reported below all come from one sample, sequenced in a study of response to subunit inactivated influenza vaccine. TCRdb passed the RT-PCR reads through MiXCR, listing each CDR3 protein once. This table holds about 520,000 distinct CDR3 sequences, approximately 24% found once. The input for sequencing was CD4+ T cells sorted from PBMCs, taken 5 days after vaccination. The receptors were gathered from a man between 45 and 60 years old who received an inactivated influenza vaccine.

The chain combines TRBV4-1 with TRBJ1-2, with 9 bases matching TRBD1. V dropped 1 base and J dropped 8; count of bases not matched to a gene: 5. The CDR3 runs 14 residues. The germline V gene encodes CDR1 MGHRA and CDR2 YSYEKL. CDR3 region: CASSQVQGARGYTF. CDR3 DNA sequence: TGCGCCAGCAGCCAAGTACAGGGGGCGAGGGGCTACACCTTC.

This clonotype was observed a handful of times. The chain recombines TRBV20-1 with TRBJ2-2; TRBD2 agrees at 11 bases. The CDR3 extends over 18 amino acids. V trimming: 0 bases; J trimming: 0 bases; junction bases outside the gene matches: 6. The germline V gene encodes CDR1 DFQATT and CDR2 SNEGSKA (reference sequence). The CDR3 spells CSARDQGSGRANTGELFF. The CDR3 region has the DNA TGCAGTGCTAGAGATCAGGGTAGCGGGAGGGCGAACACCGGGGAGCTGTTTTTT.

V usage is TRBV20-1 and J usage is TRBJ2-3; 8 bases line up with TRBD1. The CDR3 covers 12 residues. V lost 7 bases, J lost 4 bases, and 4 bases stayed unmatched. From germline, CDR1 is DFQATT and CDR2 SNEGSKA (reference sequence). The CDR3 coding sequence is TGCAGTGGGCAGGGGGCGGCAGATACGCAGTATTTT. Translation: CSGQGAADTQYF.

There are a few counts of this clonotype. V and J are TRBV5-1 and TRBJ2-7, with TRBD2 identical over 15 bases. The CDR3 runs 14 residues. Per germline, CDR1 SGHRS and CDR2 YFSETQ. Unmatched junction bases numbered 2, after V lost 6 bases and J lost 4 bases. The CDR3 sequence is CASTGTSGRYEQYF. The CDR3 nucleotides read TGCGCCAGCACTGGGACTAGCGGGAGGTACGAGCAGTACTTC.

This clonotype was picked up a small number of times. This chain links TRBV2 with TRBJ1-2; D gene unclear. The ends were cut back, 4 bases at V and 2 bases at J, with 8 bases in the middle. Germline V gives CDR1 SNHLY, CDR2 FYNNEI. The CDR3 extends over 13 amino acids. The CDR3 loop reads CASSVGRNYGYTF. The CDR3 DNA is TGTGCCAGCAGTGTCGGGAGAAACTATGGCTACACCTTC. Together with reference TRBV2 and TRBJ1-2, the CDR3 gives the full variable domain: EPEVTQTPSHQVTQMGQEVILRCVPISNHLYFYWYRQILGQKVEFLVSFYNNEISEKSEIFDDQFSVERPDGSNFTLKIRSTKLEDSAMYFCASSVGRNYGYTFGSGTRLTVV.

The genes are TRBV12-3 or TRBV12-4 and TRBJ2-2; 9 positions agree with TRBD1. This CDR3 is built from 13 residues. Trimming took 11 bases from V and 6 from J; bases not matched to a gene: 7. CDR3 region: CAGGTGRPGELFF. The CDR3 DNA sequence: TGTGCCGGGGGGACAGGGCGTCCCGGGGAGCTGTTTTTT.

This clonotype has only one observation. This chain uses TRBV25-1 with TRBJ2-7; a possible D gene is TRBD1 (6 bases). The length of the CDR3 is 14 residues. The germline V gene encodes CDR1 MGHDK and CDR2 SYGVNS. Trimming removed 3 bases from V and 2 bases from J, with 11 bases in between. As DNA, the CDR3 is TGTGCCAGCAGTGAGACAGGCCTAGCCTACGAGCAGTACTTC. This encodes CASSETGLAYEQYF.

This clonotype was seen only a few times. This chain uses TRBV12-3 or TRBV12-4 with TRBJ1-2; TRBD1 agrees at 7 bases. The CDR3 has 13 residues. After removal of 8 bases from V and 8 bases from J, the junction contained 11 bases not matched to a gene. The CDR3 loop reads CASAKQGPLGYTF. The CDR3 coding sequence is TGTGCCAGCGCAAAACAGGGGCCGTTAGGCTACACCTTC.

This clonotype was observed a handful of times. CDR3 DNA sequence: TGTGCCAGTGCGGGGGTCGGCACTGAAGCTTTCTTT. Protein product: CASAGVGTEAFF. The chain couples TRBV11-3 to TRBJ1-1; TRBD1 might be the D (5 bases). The germline CDR1 and CDR2 sequences are SGHNT and YENEEA. The ends were cut back, 9 bases at V and 4 bases at J, with 12 bases in the middle. The CDR3 sequence is 12 residues long.

In its sample, this clonotype was seen a few times. CDR3 DNA sequence: TGTGCCAGCAGCTTCGGACTAGCGGGCCTCTACAATGAGCAGTTCTTC. Translating it yields CASSFGLAGLYNEQFF. This chain uses TRBV7-8 with TRBJ2-1; 11 nucleotides match TRBD2. The CDR3 consists of 16 residues. Germline values: CDR1 SGHVS, CDR2 FQNEAQ. Trimming cost V 3 bases and J 3 bases; bases outside gene matches: 4.

This clonotype was seen only a few times. The CDR3 reads CASSQEDRVNSPLHF. The CDR3 coding sequence is TGTGCCAGCAGCCAAGAGGACAGGGTAAATTCACCCCTCCACTTT. The chain combines TRBV3-1 with TRBJ1-6; the match to TRBD1 covers 8 bases. The length of the CDR3 is 15 residues. Trimming took 0 bases from V and 7 from J; bases not matched to a gene: 2. CDR1 is LGHDT and CDR2 is YNNKEL in the germline V gene (reference sequence).

The chain recombines TRBV12-3 or TRBV12-4 with TRBJ1-5; perhaps TRBD1 as D (6 bases). This CDR3 has 15 residues. With 6 bases removed from V and 2 bases from J, the gap between germline ends came to 14 bases. The CDR3 is CASRKGHLGNQPQHF. In DNA form, the CDR3 reads TGTGCCAGCAGAAAGGGACATCTCGGCAATCAGCCCCAGCATTTT.

V and J are TRBV12-3 or TRBV12-4 and TRBJ1-3, with 8 bases matching TRBD1. The CDR3 runs to 16 residues. With V trimmed by 6 bases and J by 4 bases, 11 bases remained unmatched. CDR3 amino acids: CASRSGQDMRGNTIYF. The CDR3 coding sequence is TGTGCCAGCAGGTCGGGACAGGACATGAGAGGAAACACCATATATTTT.

In this sample, this clonotype turned up a few times. The chain recombines TRBV20-1 with TRBJ2-3, with 13 bases matching TRBD2. Trimming at V came to 6 bases and at J to 6 bases, leaving 6 bases not matched to a gene. Per the germline V gene, CDR1 is DFQATT and CDR2 is SNEGSKA (reference sequence). The CDR3 contains 14 residues. The DNA for the CDR3 is TGCAGTGCAAGGACTAGCGGGAGAGTGGATACGCAGTATTTT. This codes for CSARTSGRVDTQYF.

The J gene is TRBJ2-7, the V gene TRBV7-9; no clear D gene. The CDR3 contains 14 residues. Germline V gene lookup returns CDR1 SEHNR and CDR2 FQNEAQ (reference sequence). Trimming took off 1 base at V and 2 bases at J, with 9 bases between the two ends. The CDR3 DNA follows: TGTGCCAGCAGCTTAGGGGTTAACACCTACGAGCAGTACTTC. Translation: CASSLGVNTYEQYF.

The genes are TRBV2 and TRBJ2-7; 10 nucleotides line up with TRBD1. V lost 4 bases and J lost 6; bases outside the gene matches: 6. The V gene's germline CDR1 is SNHLY and CDR2 FYNNEI. CDR3 size: 14 residues. CDR3 sequence: CASSGGTGEFEQYF. The DNA for the CDR3 is TGTGCCAGCAGTGGGGGGACAGGGGAATTCGAGCAGTACTTC.

The chain combines TRBV10-3 with TRBJ2-5; 10 positions agree with TRBD2. V gave up 8 bases and J gave up 2 bases; unmatched junction bases: 5. This CDR3 spans 14 amino acids. Per the germline V gene, CDR1 is ENHRY and CDR2 is SYGVKD. The CDR3 loop is CAIGTGLAQETQYF. The DNA for the CDR3 is TGTGCCATCGGGACGGGACTAGCGCAAGAGACCCAGTACTTC.

This chain links TRBV5-1 with TRBJ1-2; TRBD1 agrees at 11 bases. This CDR3 comprises 14 residues. V shed 4 bases and J 8 bases; nucleotides not matched to a gene: 7. Germline-derived CDR1 and CDR2 are SGHRS and YFSETQ. CDR3 nucleotides: TGCGCCAGCAGCGGACAGGGGGCAGAAGGAGGCTACACCTTC. This gives the protein CASSGQGAEGGYTF.

This clonotype came up a few times. The rearrangement uses TRBV5-1 and TRBJ2-7; 14 bases match TRBD2. V dropped 3 bases and J dropped 4; count of bases not matched to a gene: 3. This CDR3 spans 15 amino acids. The germline V gene has CDR1 SGHRS and CDR2 YFSETQ. CDR3 residues: CASSSGLAGGYEQYF. The CDR3 DNA follows: TGCGCCAGCAGCTCTGGACTAGCGGGAGGTTACGAGCAGTACTTC.

This clonotype was observed a few times. The J gene is TRBJ2-1, the V gene TRBV5-1, with 8 bases lining up with TRBD2. The CDR3 extends over 14 amino acids. CDR1 and CDR2 (germline): SGHRS, YFSETQ. V lost 3 bases to trimming and J lost 8 bases; unmatched junction nucleotides: 7. The CDR3 loop is CASSYGLATDEQFF. Written as DNA, the CDR3 is TGCGCCAGCAGCTACGGACTAGCAACCGATGAGCAGTTCTTC.

This clonotype was counted only a few times. The J gene is TRBJ2-1, the V gene TRBV27, with TRBD1 identical over 9 bases. After removal of 5 bases from V and 11 bases from J, the junction contained 4 bases not matched to a gene. There are 12 residues in the CDR3. Germline V lookup: CDR1 MNHEY, CDR2 SMNVEV (reference sequence). In nucleotides, the CDR3 is TGTGCCAGCAGTGTCGGGACAGGGAAGCAGTTCTTC. Its translation: CASSVGTGKQFF.

This clonotype was observed at least ten times. The V gene is TRBV20-1, the J gene TRBJ2-7, with 11 bases that match TRBD2. Germline CDR1 and CDR2: DFQATT and SNEGSKA (reference sequence). The junction had 6 bases not matched to a gene; V was cut back by 0 bases and J by 2 bases. The CDR3 has 16 residues. The CDR3 DNA reads TGCAGTGCTAGAGATCTCGGTAGCGGGGGGGCCTACGAGCAGTACTTC. Translating it yields CSARDLGSGGAYEQYF.

The chain couples TRBV4-2 to TRBJ2-2, with TRBD2 as a possible D gene (5 bases). The CDR3 totals 13 residues. Trimming removed 1 base from V and 6 bases from J, with 6 bases in between. The V gene's germline CDR1 is LGHNA and CDR2 YNFKEQ. The CDR3 spells CASSQGRPGELFF. Here the CDR3 DNA reads TGTGCCAGCAGCCAAGGGAGGCCCGGGGAGCTGTTTTTT.

This clonotype has just a few counts. V gene TRBV5-1 combines with J gene TRBJ1-5; D not resolved. Trimming removed 0 bases from V and 2 bases from J, with 15 bases in between. CDR1 and CDR2 (germline): SGHRS, YFSETQ. The CDR3 length is 17 residues. The CDR3 DNA reads as TGCGCCAGCAGCTTGGACGGCAGACCCGATCGCAATCAGCCCCAGCATTTT. Translating gives CASSLDGRPDRNQPQHF. Drawing the rest from reference TRBV5-1 and TRBJ1-5, the complete variable domain is KAGVTQTPRYLIKTRGQQVTLSCSPISGHRSVSWYQQTPGQGLQFLFEYFSETQRNKGNFPGRFSGRQFSNSRSEMNVSTLELGDSALYLCASSLDGRPDRNQPQHFGDGTRLSIL.

This clonotype has only a few counts. This sequence joins TRBV7-9 and TRBJ2-3; D gene ambiguous. Trimming left V 1 base short and J 4 bases short, with 12 bases between. Looked up from germline, CDR1 is SEHNR and CDR2 is FQNEAQ (reference sequence). This CDR3 region has 15 residues. The CDR3 sequence: CASSLGSGFSDTQYF. CDR3 in DNA: TGTGCCAGCAGCTTAGGGTCCGGGTTTTCAGATACGCAGTATTTT.

This chain uses TRBV4-3 with TRBJ1-1; D gene ambiguous. This CDR3 spans 15 amino acids. Deletions cut 0 bases from V and 7 bases from J, with 15 bases between. The germline V gene encodes CDR1 LGHNA and CDR2 YSLEER. CDR3 coding DNA: TGCGCCAGCAGCCAAGAGGCCGTGAGTGGGAGTGAAGCTTTCTTT. Amino acid sequence: CASSQEAVSGSEAFF.

V usage is TRBV6-2 or TRBV6-3 and J usage is TRBJ2-6; TRBD1 might be the D (5 bases). Trimming took off 6 bases at V and 0 bases at J, with 9 bases between the two ends. CDR3 length: 15 amino acids. In germline, CDR1 is MNHEY, CDR2 SVGEGT. The CDR3 region is CASRTGFSGANVLTF. In DNA form, the CDR3 reads TGTGCCAGCAGAACAGGTTTCTCTGGGGCCAACGTCCTGACTTTC.

The chain employs TRBV5-5 and TRBJ2-7; 8 bases line up with TRBD1. J gave up 4 bases and V 1 base, and 7 bases lay outside the gene matches. Looked up from germline, CDR1 is SGHKS and CDR2 is YYEKEE (reference sequence). This CDR3 comprises 15 residues. The CDR3 here is CASSLLGTGDYEQYF. CDR3 DNA: TGTGCCAGCAGCTTGCTCGGGACAGGCGATTACGAGCAGTACTTC.